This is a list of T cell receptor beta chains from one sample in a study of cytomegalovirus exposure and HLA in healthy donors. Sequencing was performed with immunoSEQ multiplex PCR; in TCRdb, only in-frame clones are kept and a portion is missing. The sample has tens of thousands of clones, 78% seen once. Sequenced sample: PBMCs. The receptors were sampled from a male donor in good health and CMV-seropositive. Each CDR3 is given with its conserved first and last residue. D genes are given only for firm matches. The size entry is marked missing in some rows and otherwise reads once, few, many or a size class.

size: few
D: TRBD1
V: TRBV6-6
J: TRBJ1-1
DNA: TGTGCCAGCAGTTACGACAGGGGAGGTACTGAAGCTTTCTTT
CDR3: CASSYDRGGTEAFF

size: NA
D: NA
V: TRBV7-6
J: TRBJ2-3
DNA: TGTGCCAGCAGCTTAAAGGTAGCGGCTAGCACAGATACGCAGTATTTT
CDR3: CASSLKVAASTDTQYF

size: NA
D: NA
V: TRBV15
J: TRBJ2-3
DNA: TGTGCCACCAGCAGAGAGCAGGGGCCAACAGATACGCAGTATTTT
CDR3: CATSREQGPTDTQYF

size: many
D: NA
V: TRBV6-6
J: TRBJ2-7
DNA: TGTGCCAGCAGTGAGCCCTCGAACTCCTACGAGCAGTACTTC
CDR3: CASSEPSNSYEQYF

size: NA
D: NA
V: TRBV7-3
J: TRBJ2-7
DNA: TGTGCCAGCAGCTTGCGTCCTTTGGTCTACGAGCAGTACTTC
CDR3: CASSLRPLVYEQYF

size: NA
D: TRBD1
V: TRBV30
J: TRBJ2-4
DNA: TGTGCCTGGAGTCAGAACAGGGGGCCCTTGGGAAACATTCAGTACTTC
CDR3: CAWSQNRGPLGNIQYF

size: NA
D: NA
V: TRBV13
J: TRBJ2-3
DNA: TGTGCCAGCAGCTTAACTATCCTGGATACGCAGTATTTT
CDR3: CASSLTILDTQYF

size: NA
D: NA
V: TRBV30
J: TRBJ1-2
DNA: TGTGCCTGGAGTGTACGGGTAGGCTACACCTTC
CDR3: CAWSVRVGYTF

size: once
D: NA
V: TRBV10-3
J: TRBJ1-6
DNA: TGTGCCATCAGTGAGCCCACCTCAGGGTTTCGGTCACCCCTCCACTTT
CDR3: CAISEPTSGFRSPLHF

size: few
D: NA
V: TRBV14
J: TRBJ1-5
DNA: TGTGCCAGCAGCCCCCGGGGAGAGGGTCAGCCCCAGCATTTT
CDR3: CASSPRGEGQPQHF

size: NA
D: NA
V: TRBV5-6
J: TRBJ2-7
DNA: TGTGCCAGCAGCTTGGGATCGCGCTCCTACGAGCAGTACTTC
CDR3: CASSLGSRSYEQYF

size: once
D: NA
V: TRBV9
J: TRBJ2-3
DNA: TGTGCCAGCAGCGTGCTGGCTCTCACAGATACGCAGTATTTT
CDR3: CASSVLALTDTQYF

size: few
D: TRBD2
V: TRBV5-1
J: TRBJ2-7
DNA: TGCGCCAGCAGCTTGGGACTAGCGGGCGAGCAGTACTTC
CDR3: CASSLGLAGEQYF

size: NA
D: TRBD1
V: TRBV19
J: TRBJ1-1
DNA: TGTGCCAGTAGTCCGACAGGGAGGAACACTGAAGCTTTCTTT
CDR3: CASSPTGRNTEAFF